The subject of this entry is one TCR beta chain. The source of the sample is a study of shared clonotypes between healthy human individuals. In replicate PCRs of sorted subsets, roughly 210 ng DNA, about 30,000 T cell genomes, was used. Clones were read by immunoSEQ multiplex PCR, and TCRdb kept only the in-frame ones, dropping some. The repertoire holds approximately 2,300,000 clones, with less than 95% as singletons. CD45RA+ naive and CD45RA-negative memory subsets were separated from CD4+ cells. The length of the CDR3 is 17 residues. The germline V gene encodes CDR1 MGHRA and CDR2 YSYEKL. Germline trimming cut 4 bases from V and 5 bases from J; bases unmatched to any gene: 13.

The sample consisted of naive CD4+ T cells from PBMCs. Noted subset: CD45RA+ positively selected. The chain is built from TRBV4-1 and TRBJ1-4, with TRBD1 matching 7 bases. The receptor was isolated from a man younger than 35 in good health. Some clones in this sample may be carry-over from other donors' samples. The chain's CDR3 is CASSPTGPDRLNEKLFF. CDR3 in DNA: TGCGCCAGCAGCCCCACTGGCCCGGACAGGCTCAATGAAAAACTGTTTTTT.